Below, one T cell receptor (beta chain) is given with its context. This sample is drawn from a study of blood T cell repertoires in COVID-19. Study as a whole: Both acute and convalescent COVID-19 samples were obtained from the United States, Italy and Spain. PBMCs, B-cell-depleted T cells, or T cells provided the cDNA or gDNA that made up the material.

V lost 4 bases to trimming and J lost 0 bases, with 7 bases between them. Per germline, CDR1 SGHNT and CDR2 YYREEE (reference sequence). CDR3 length: 13 residues. In the source study's methods: Estimation of nucleated cell counts was performed using reference gene primer amplification. Libraries were prepared by immunoSEQ multiplex PCR; TCRdb keeps only in-frame clonotypes and omits some of them. D and trimming were read from the DNA, whereas the V and J calls and clone size are those reported in that table. The sample lists some 400,000 clones, 90% occurring once. Source material: peripheral blood. The sequence was collected from a man aged 18 to 30 with active or convalescent COVID-19. The rearrangement joins TRBV5-4 to TRBJ1-1; tentatively, D is TRBD1 (6 bases). In DNA, the CDR3 is TGTGCCAGCAGCGGACAGATGAACACTGAAGCTTTCTTT. Residues: CASSGQMNTEAFF.